Following are 25 T cell receptor beta chains from one sample sequenced in a study of T cells after yellow fever vaccination. TCRdb re-called the 5' RACE reads through MiXCR, storing one row per CDR3 protein. The profile shows approximately 120,000 distinct CDR3 sequences, 12% to 15% of them singletons. The sequences come from CD8+ T cells sorted from PBMCs, collected 5 days after the yellow fever booster vaccination. These receptors originate from a young man who received the YFV17D yellow fever vaccine.

The chain joins TRBV27 to TRBJ1-4; 11 bases fit TRBD1. CDR3 length equals 14 residues. V lost 5 bases and J lost 8; bases outside the gene matches: 4. Looked up from germline, CDR1 is MNHEY and CDR2 is SMNVEV (reference sequence). DNA of the CDR3: TGTGCCAGCAGTCCGGGACAGGGGGACGAAAAACTGTTTTTT. Residues: CASSPGQGDEKLFF.

This clonotype has just a few counts. CDR3 protein: CASSRLAGGSTDTQYF. CDR3 in DNA: TGTGCCAGCAGTCGTCTAGCGGGGGGGAGCACAGATACGCAGTATTTT. The chain uses TRBV2 and TRBJ2-3; the match to TRBD2 covers 12 bases. The V segment lost 5 bases and the J segment 0 bases; nucleotides outside the gene matches: 3. Germline lookup yields CDR1 SNHLY and CDR2 FYNNEI. The CDR3 extends over 16 amino acids.

The rearrangement joins TRBV6-6 to TRBJ2-3; 7 bases are shared with TRBD1. Germline V lookup: CDR1 MNHNY, CDR2 SVGAGI (reference sequence). The CDR3 extends over 15 amino acids. V dropped 6 bases and J dropped 2; count of bases not matched to a gene: 8. CDR3: CASRPPGQTTDTQYF. The CDR3 coding sequence is TGTGCCAGCAGGCCTCCGGGACAGACCACAGATACGCAGTATTTT.

The chain is built from TRBV9 and TRBJ2-7, with 7 bases lining up with TRBD1. V shed 3 bases and J 0 bases; nucleotides not matched to a gene: 9. Germline-derived CDR1 and CDR2 are SGDLS and YYNGEE. There are 16 residues in the CDR3. The CDR3 spells CASSAPLGQDSYEQYF. DNA of the CDR3: TGTGCCAGCAGCGCACCCCTCGGACAGGACTCCTACGAGCAGTACTTC.

V and J are TRBV2 and TRBJ2-1; 16 positions agree with TRBD2. CDR3 length equals 16 residues. The germline CDR1 and CDR2 sequences are SNHLY and FYNNEI. V shed 7 bases and J 7 bases; nucleotides not matched to a gene: 7. The CDR3 region is CASTPTGLAGGNEQFF. The CDR3 DNA follows: TGTGCCAGCACCCCAACGGGACTAGCGGGGGGGAATGAGCAGTTCTTC.

This clonotype showed up just once. This chain uses TRBV7-2 with TRBJ2-1, with D perhaps TRBD1 or TRBD2 (6 bases each). The CDR3 runs 14 residues. In germline, CDR1 is SGHTA, CDR2 FQGNSA. Trimming cost V 3 bases and J 9 bases, with 15 bases left between them. The CDR3 bases are TGTGCCAGCAGCTTGGAGGCCGGGGGCGTTGAGCAGTTCTTC. This sequence encodes CASSLEAGGVEQFF.

The rearrangement links TRBV3-1 to TRBJ1-1; 7 bases agree with TRBD1. V shed 11 bases, J shed 5 bases, and the junction held 5 bases outside the gene matches. The length of the CDR3 is 11 residues. Per germline, CDR1 LGHDT and CDR2 YNNKEL (reference sequence). The CDR3 spells CASAGGTEAFF. CDR3 DNA sequence: TGTGCCTCAGCAGGGGGGACTGAAGCTTTCTTT.

This clonotype was detected many times. The genes are TRBV5-1 and TRBJ2-7; no reliable D call. From germline, CDR1 is SGHRS and CDR2 YFSETQ. This CDR3 is 13 amino acids long. Deletions cut 0 bases from V and 3 bases from J, with 7 bases between. The DNA of the CDR3 is TGCGCCAGCAGCTTGGCTCCAGGCTACGAGCAGTACGTC. Protein product: CASSLAPGYEQYV.

The chain is built from TRBV19 and TRBJ2-3; D is unclear. CDR1 and CDR2 from the germline V gene are LNHDA and SQIVND (reference sequence). Trimming removed 5 bases from V and 0 bases from J, with 9 bases in between. CDR3 length equals 14 residues. The CDR3 DNA reads as TGTGCCAGTAGTTCGCGACCAAGCACAGATACGCAGTATTTT. Translated, it gives CASSSRPSTDTQYF.

This clonotype has more than one count but fewer than ten. J is TRBJ1-6 and V is TRBV27, with a weak D call TRBD1 (5 bases). The CDR3 loop spans 15 amino acids. Germline V gene lookup returns CDR1 MNHEY and CDR2 SMNVEV (reference sequence). Trimming took off 6 bases at V and 7 bases at J, with 16 bases between the two ends. The DNA for the CDR3 is TGTGCCAGCAGCTTGCTGGGACGGACCAATTCACCCCTCCACTTT. Translated, it gives CASSLLGRTNSPLHF.

This clonotype was recorded a few times. This chain joins TRBV12-3 or TRBV12-4 and TRBJ1-2; D unclear. There are 10 residues in the CDR3. V lost 8 bases and J lost 4, with 5 bases in between. CDR3 region: CASYSYGYTF. The CDR3, as DNA: TGTGCCAGCTACAGCTATGGCTACACCTTC.

This clonotype occurred once. This chain uses TRBV6-5 with TRBJ2-6, with D perhaps TRBD2 (5 bases). The V end lost 5 bases, the J end lost 0 bases, and 11 bases lay between the germline ends. The germline V gene encodes CDR1 MNHEY and CDR2 SVGAGI. This CDR3 is built from 16 residues. The CDR3 spells CASSEGQYSGANVLTF. CDR3 sequence (DNA): TGTGCCAGCAGTGAGGGCCAGTACTCTGGGGCCAACGTCCTGACTTTC.

The chain uses TRBV6-4 and TRBJ2-3; D might be TRBD2 (6 bases). The germline gives CDR1 MRHNA, CDR2 SNTAGT. The CDR3 runs 15 residues. With 0 bases removed from V and 2 bases from J, the gap between germline ends came to 9 bases. The CDR3 spells CASSDSSSATDTQYF. The CDR3 coding sequence is TGTGCCAGCAGTGACTCGTCTAGCGCCACAGATACGCAGTATTTT.

This clonotype was seen more than once but under ten times. V is TRBV6-5 and J is TRBJ2-1, with D unclear. Per germline, CDR1 MNHEY and CDR2 SVGAGI. V lost 4 bases, J lost 6 bases, and 13 bases lay in between. The CDR3 runs 14 residues. Here the CDR3 DNA reads TGTGCCAGCAGTTTAGAGCTGGCTCGCAATGAGCAGTTCTTC. Amino acid sequence: CASSLELARNEQFF.

The V call is TRBV5-1, the J call TRBJ1-1, with D unresolved. The germline V gene encodes CDR1 SGHRS and CDR2 YFSETQ. The length of the CDR3 is 15 residues. V was trimmed by 4 bases and J by 0 bases, leaving 13 bases between them. The CDR3 nucleotides read TGCGCCAGCAGCAATCCAGTGAATATGAACACTGAAGCTTTCTTT. It translates to CASSNPVNMNTEAFF. The whole variable domain, filled in from reference TRBV5-1 and TRBJ1-1, reads KAGVTQTPRYLIKTRGQQVTLSCSPISGHRSVSWYQQTPGQGLQFLFEYFSETQRNKGNFPGRFSGRQFSNSRSEMNVSTLELGDSALYLCASSNPVNMNTEAFFGQGTRLTVV.

This chain links TRBV2 with TRBJ1-6; TRBD1 agrees at 8 bases. V lost 4 bases and J lost 9; bases outside the gene matches: 11. CDR1 and CDR2 from the germline V gene are SNHLY and FYNNEI. The CDR3 runs 16 residues. The DNA of the CDR3 is TGTGCCAGCAGTGTGAGCGACAGGGGAGTTAGTTCACCCCTCCACTTT. It translates to CASSVSDRGVSSPLHF.

The chain has TRBV21-1 and TRBJ2-2. TRBV21-1 corresponds to a pseudogene. CDR3 size: 17 residues. The CDR3 nucleotides are TGTGCCAGCAGCAATGCCACGAGGCCAGCGAACACCGGGGAGCTGTTTTTT. This encodes CASSNATRPANTGELFF.

This clonotype has a handful of counts. The chain uses TRBV11-2 and TRBJ2-7; D is ambiguous. CDR1 is SGHAT, CDR2 FQNNGV, per germline. V was cut by 2 bases and J by 2 bases, with 13 bases left in between. CDR3 size: 15 residues. The CDR3 DNA reads as TGTGCCAGCAGCTTATCCCAGACGGCTACCTACGAGCAGTACTTC. Translation: CASSLSQTATYEQYF.

The chain links TRBV7-8 to TRBJ1-5; no firm D call. The CDR3 is 14 residues long. V was pared by 1 base and J by 0 bases, with 4 bases between. Germline CDR1 SGHVS, CDR2 FQNEAQ. The CDR3 reads CASSLVYSNQPQHF. The CDR3 coding sequence is TGTGCCAGCAGCTTAGTGTATAGCAATCAGCCCCAGCATTTT.

This clonotype was observed a few times. V is TRBV27 and J is TRBJ2-7; weak D call: TRBD2 (6 bases). CDR1 is MNHEY, CDR2 SMNVEV, per germline (reference sequence). CDR3 length: 14 residues. Trimming removed 2 bases from V and 3 bases from J, with 11 bases in between. In DNA form, the CDR3 reads TGTGCCAGCAGTTTAGCGGGGAAGCGCTACGAGCAGTACTTC. Translation: CASSLAGKRYEQYF.

This clonotype was counted a few times. The J gene is TRBJ2-1, the V gene TRBV4-1; D gene ambiguous. Germline CDR1 and CDR2: MGHRA and YSYEKL. This CDR3 has 14 amino acids. V shed 6 bases and J shed 0 bases, with 9 bases lying between them. CDR3 loop: CASSDRASYNEQFF. Here the CDR3 DNA reads TGCGCCAGCAGTGATCGGGCCTCCTACAATGAGCAGTTCTTC.

The J gene is TRBJ2-5, the V gene TRBV9; D gene ambiguous. Deletions cut 0 bases from V and 1 base from J, with 13 bases between. The CDR3 consists of 16 residues. The germline V gene has CDR1 SGDLS and CDR2 YYNGEE. DNA of the CDR3: TGTGCCAGCAGCGTAGGAGACCAGACCTTCCAAGAGACCCAGTACTTC. Protein: CASSVGDQTFQETQYF.

There are many counts of this clonotype. The chain combines TRBV7-3 with TRBJ2-7; the D gene is possibly TRBD2 (6 bases). This CDR3 contains 14 residues. Germline lookup yields CDR1 SGHTA and CDR2 FQGTGA. V lost 2 bases and J lost 2, with 10 bases in between. The CDR3: CASSLSAGPYEQYF. The CDR3 DNA is TGTGCCAGCAGCTTATCAGCGGGCCCCTACGAGCAGTACTTC.

This clonotype was counted only a few times. This chain links TRBV4-1 with TRBJ2-5; possible D gene TRBD2, 5 bases. The germline V gene has CDR1 MGHRA and CDR2 YSYEKL. V shed 0 bases and J shed 5 bases, with 13 bases lying between them. The CDR3 runs to 15 residues. CDR3 DNA sequence: TGCGCCAGCAGCCAAGAAAGAGGGCCGGGGGAGACCCAGTACTTC. This translates into CASSQERGPGETQYF.

The chain couples TRBV12-3 or TRBV12-4 to TRBJ2-3; D is undetermined. The V gene lost 7 bases and the J gene lost 1 base, with 12 bases spanning the gap. The CDR3 is 14 amino acids. CDR3 in amino acids: CASTPWAGTDTQYF. In nucleotides, the CDR3 is TGTGCCAGCACACCTTGGGCGGGCACAGATACGCAGTATTTT.